This is a list of T cell receptor beta chains from one sample in a study of control samples from healthy donors and cancer patients. Sequencing was performed with immunoSEQ multiplex PCR; in TCRdb, only in-frame clones are kept and a portion is missing. In the table there are more than 35,000 clones, 90% to 95% of which are singletons. Sample: blood. The receptors shown here come from a man in his 60s in good health. Both conserved end residues are trimmed from each CDR3. Fields, in order: V gene, J gene, CDR3 protein.

>TRBV6-5|TRBJ1-5
ASSIQGQRNQPQH
>TRBV3-1/TRBV3-2|TRBJ1-5
ASSQEGQPQH
>TRBV24-1|TRBJ2-5
ATSDREGETQY
>TRBV5-8|TRBJ2-7
ASSLAEDWYSYEQY
>TRBV10-1|TRBJ2-5
ASSDPGGQETQY
>TRBV30|TRBJ2-3
AWSVLAGGDTQY
>TRBV28|TRBJ1-1
ASSYQGAEAF
>TRBV18|TRBJ2-5
ASSPPIGGETQY
>TRBV7-6|TRBJ2-1
ASSLKVMAGHNEQF
>TRBV27|TRBJ1-1
ASSLGGARTEAF
>TRBV2|TRBJ1-5
ASSEERIGNQPQH
>TRBV5-6|TRBJ2-1
ASSFYSGGYNEQF
>TRBV3-1/TRBV3-2|TRBJ2-2
ASSHLNTGELF
>TRBV15|TRBJ2-5
ATSGGGGGGETQY
>TRBV10-2|TRBJ1-2
ASSEGADYGYT
>TRBV15|TRBJ2-7
ATSRDLTAAYEQY
>TRBV24-1|TRBJ1-1
ATSDSYDRGIVNTEAF
>TRBV11-2|TRBJ2-3
ASSLGGGSTDTQY
>TRBV19|TRBJ2-1
ASSTERGGYRYNEQF
>TRBV28|TRBJ2-1
ASSVSVDEQF
>TRBV24-1|TRBJ1-5
ATSGGTSNQPQH
>TRBV15|TRBJ2-7
ATSRGYEQY
>TRBV18|TRBJ2-2
ASSPSPERGTGELF
>TRBV5-4|TRBJ2-5
ASTPLRDSQETQY
>TRBV11-3|TRBJ1-1
ASRPGQLNTEAF
>TRBV14|TRBJ1-2
ASSQRPGQRQGYT
>TRBV11-2|TRBJ2-7
ASSSDRGEQY
>TRBV27|TRBJ2-3
ASSSRDRGSDTQY
>TRBV7-9|TRBJ2-1
ASSMAARAGDSYNEQF
>TRBV30|TRBJ1-4
AWSQRAEKLF
>TRBV7-2|TRBJ1-3
ASSLDGALSGNTIY
>TRBV10-1|TRBJ1-1
ASNWNTEAF
>TRBV3-1/TRBV3-2|TRBJ2-1
ASSQEDAGDYNEQF
>TRBV9|TRBJ2-7
ASSVGGTSGSYEQY
>TRBV28|TRBJ2-5
ASSNQRLVEY
>TRBV6-5|TRBJ1-1
ASSFQYTEAF
>TRBV5-8|TRBJ1-4
ASSLKSIAGEKLF
>TRBV21-1|TRBJ1-6
ASFRRTSSYNSPLH
>TRBV28|TRBJ2-3
ASSLPGQGMTDTQY
>TRBV6-5|TRBJ2-1
ASRWTGNEQF
>TRBV5-1|TRBJ1-4
ASSFRAPNEKLF
>TRBV7-9|TRBJ2-1
ASTYSNEQF
>TRBV10-3|TRBJ2-7
AISESFGQGSYEQY
>TRBV18|TRBJ2-7
ASSLRRVHEQY
>TRBV27|TRBJ2-3
ASKGLPIITDTQY
>TRBV2|TRBJ2-7
ASRGAGADGYEQY
>TRBV6-1|TRBJ1-5
ASSGEQGAVNQPQH
>TRBV2|TRBJ2-3
ASSLSRDTQY
>TRBV27|TRBJ1-2
ASSLFSRDSLYGYT
>TRBV7-2|TRBJ2-4
ASSLLGAKNIQY
>TRBV5-6|TRBJ2-7
ASSFAGGYEQY
>TRBV24-1|TRBJ1-5
ATSDQGWNQPQH